The next 14 T cell receptor beta chains were all read from a single sample in a study of T cells in Graves' hyperthyroidism and ophthalmopathy. Template material for amplifying TCR beta CDR3 regions consisted of RNA transcripts. The primer set for the first-round RT-PCR of the TCR CDR3 was HTBI. TCRdb re-called the multiplex PCR reads with MiXCR, one entry per CDR3 protein. The sample contains hundreds of thousands of distinct CDR3 sequences, 12% to 15% of which appear only once. Sequencing used blood. Every receptor here comes from a woman between 18 and 29 years old with Graves' hyperthyroidism.

This clonotype was seen at least ten times. This chain connects TRBV2 to TRBJ2-7; 7 bases are shared with TRBD2. This CDR3 is built from 14 residues. With V trimmed by 6 bases and J by 6 bases, 11 bases remained unmatched. Germline V gene sequence: CDR1 SNHLY, CDR2 FYNNEI. Here the CDR3 reads CASSPTVSGGEQYF. As DNA, the CDR3 is TGTGCCAGCAGCCCTACTGTTTCGGGGGGCGAGCAGTACTTC.

A few counts support this clonotype. In DNA form, the CDR3 reads TGTGCCAGCAGTTACTCGATCCACCAACAACTAGCGGGAGGGCCAGATACGCAGTATTTT. Its translation is CASSYSIHQQLAGGPDTQYF. The rearrangement joins TRBV6-2 or TRBV6-3 to TRBJ2-3; TRBD2 aligns across 13 bases. The germline V gene has CDR1 MNHEY and CDR2 SVGEGT. V trimming: 0 bases; J trimming: 4 bases; junction bases outside the gene matches: 13. The CDR3 loop spans 20 amino acids.

The V and J genes are TRBV9 and TRBJ2-1, with D possibly matching TRBD2 (6 bases). The germline V gene encodes CDR1 SGDLS and CDR2 YYNGEE. V shed 3 bases and J shed 9 bases, with 16 bases lying between them. This CDR3 is 14 amino acids long. The CDR3 loop reads CASSAGLASGEQFF. The CDR3 region has the DNA TGTGCCAGCAGCGCTGGGCTAGCGTCTGGTGAGCAGTTCTTC.

The chain joins TRBV24-1 to TRBJ2-7; D is unclear. Trimming left V 4 bases short and J 5 bases short, with 11 bases between. CDR3 length equals 13 residues. Germline V gene sequence: CDR1 KGHDR, CDR2 SFDVKD. The chain's CDR3 is CATSDATRDEQYF. The CDR3 DNA sequence: TGTGCCACCAGTGACGCCACAAGGGACGAGCAGTACTTC.

This clonotype appeared many times. V usage is TRBV9 and J usage is TRBJ1-2, with D uncertain. The CDR3 spans 18 residues. The germline CDR1 and CDR2 sequences are SGDLS and YYNGEE. V lost 3 bases and J 7 bases, leaving 28 bases between the germline ends. In nucleotides, the CDR3 is TGTGCCAGCAGCGCGACACCTGCTCTCTATCCCAACTATGGTGGCTACACCTTC. Amino acids: CASSATPALYPNYGGYTF.

In this sample, this clonotype turned up once. V and J are TRBV19 and TRBJ2-3; D gene unclear. This CDR3 is 13 amino acids long. V was shortened by 8 bases and J by 5 bases, with 14 bases between the two germline ends. Germline V gene sequence: CDR1 LNHDA, CDR2 SQIVND (reference sequence). CDR3 protein: CASAGIDEDTQYF. CDR3 bases: TGTGCCAGTGCTGGGATCGACGAAGATACGCAGTATTTT.

This clonotype was detected ten times or more. DNA of the CDR3: TGCGCCAGCAGCAGACTAGGAGATACGCAGTATTTT. Protein sequence: CASSRLGDTQYF. The chain couples TRBV5-1 to TRBJ2-3, with D maybe TRBD2 (6 bases). Looked up from germline, CDR1 is SGHRS and CDR2 is YFSETQ. This CDR3 spans 12 amino acids. Trimming took off 4 bases at V and 5 bases at J, with 8 bases between the two ends.

This clonotype was seen repeatedly, ten times or more. The chain links TRBV20-1 to TRBJ1-1; the match to TRBD1 covers 10 bases. V was clipped by 3 bases and J by 5 bases; unmatched bases: 12. The CDR3 is 16 amino acids. CDR1 DFQATT and CDR2 SNEGSKA come from the germline V gene (reference sequence). The CDR3 DNA is TGCAGTGCTAGCCCCATCCGCCAGGGACAGGGGACTGAAGCTTTCTTT. It encodes CSASPIRQGQGTEAFF.

This clonotype was counted only a few times. The rearrangement uses TRBV10-2 and TRBJ2-7; D call uncertain. This CDR3 has 14 amino acids. Germline loops: CDR1 WSHSY, CDR2 SAAADI. The germline V and J ends were trimmed by 0 bases and 1 base, with 7 bases remaining between them. In DNA form, the CDR3 reads TGCGCCAGCAGTGAGTCAATAGATTCCTACGAGCAGTACTTC. Protein sequence: CASSESIDSYEQYF.

At least ten counts were recorded for this clonotype. The V call is TRBV12-3 or TRBV12-4, the J call TRBJ1-1; D is perhaps TRBD1 (6 bases). CDR3 size: 14 residues. The germline V and J ends were trimmed by 7 bases and 1 base, with 13 bases remaining between them. The CDR3 spells CASKKGGSNTEAFF. As DNA, the CDR3 is TGTGCCAGCAAGAAGGGGGGATCGAACACTGAAGCTTTCTTT.

This chain links TRBV6-6 with TRBJ1-1; a weak D match, TRBD1 (5 bases). Germline CDR1 MNHNY, CDR2 SVGAGI (reference sequence). This CDR3 has 15 amino acids. V gave up 2 bases and J gave up 1 base, with 11 bases separating them. CDR3 residues: CASSYNRMGNTEAFF. The CDR3 DNA sequence: TGTGCCAGCAGTTACAACAGGATGGGGAACACTGAAGCTTTCTTT.

This clonotype showed up many times. The chain has TRBV20-1 and TRBJ1-2, with D perhaps matching TRBD1 (6 bases). Deletions cut 0 bases from V and 4 bases from J, with 15 bases between. The germline gives CDR1 DFQATT, CDR2 SNEGSKA (reference sequence). The CDR3 loop spans 15 amino acids. Written as DNA, the CDR3 is TGCAGTGCTAGAGATTTGAAGGGGGGTTTCTATGGCTACACCTTC. Its translation: CSARDLKGGFYGYTF.

This clonotype was seen repeatedly, ten times or more. The chain joins TRBV11-3 to TRBJ2-7, with 11 bases aligning to TRBD2. The CDR3 runs to 15 residues. Trimming at V came to 4 bases and at J to 2 bases, leaving 4 bases not matched to a gene. In germline, CDR1 is SGHNT, CDR2 YENEEA. The CDR3: CASSSVAGGPYEQYF. CDR3 DNA sequence: TGTGCCAGCAGCTCAGTAGCGGGAGGGCCCTACGAGCAGTACTTC.

This clonotype was observed at least ten times. This rearrangement joins TRBV12-3 or TRBV12-4 to TRBJ2-7; D gene unclear. V lost 7 bases and J lost 3, with 22 bases in between. The CDR3 is 16 residues long. The chain's CDR3 is CASTSSDTSALYEQYF. The CDR3 bases are TGTGCCAGCACCTCCTCCGATACCTCTGCCCTCTACGAGCAGTACTTC.